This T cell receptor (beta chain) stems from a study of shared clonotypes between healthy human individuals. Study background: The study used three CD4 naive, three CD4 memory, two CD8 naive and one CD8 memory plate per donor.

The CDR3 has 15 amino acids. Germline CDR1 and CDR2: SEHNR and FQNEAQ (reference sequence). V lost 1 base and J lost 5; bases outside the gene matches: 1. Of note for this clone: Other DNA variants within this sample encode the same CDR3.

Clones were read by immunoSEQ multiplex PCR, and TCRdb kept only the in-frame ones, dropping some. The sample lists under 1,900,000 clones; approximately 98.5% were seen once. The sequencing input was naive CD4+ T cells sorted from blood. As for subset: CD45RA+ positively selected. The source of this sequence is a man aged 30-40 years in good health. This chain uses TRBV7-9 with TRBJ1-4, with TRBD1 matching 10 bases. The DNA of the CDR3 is TGTGCCAGCAGCTTAGGACAGGGGGCGAATGAAAAACTGTTTTTT. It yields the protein CASSLGQGANEKLFF.